This T cell receptor beta chain stems from a study of blood T cell repertoires in COVID-19. This CDR3 is 16 amino acids long. CDR1 MDHEN and CDR2 SYDVKM come from the germline V gene. J gave up 6 bases and V 5 bases, and 13 bases lay outside the gene matches. Produced via immunoSEQ multiplex PCR; TCRdb's table is partial and in-frame only. The sample contains 250,000 to 350,000 clones, about nine tenths of which appear only once. This clone was recorded only once. This TCR came from a woman in her thirties with COVID-19, enrolled during active disease. The chain links TRBV28 to TRBJ1-2; 9 bases are a match to TRBD1. Material for sequencing was peripheral blood. The CDR3 here is CASSRILGTGTDGYTF. As DNA, the CDR3 is TGTGCCAGCAGTAGAATACTCGGGACAGGGACGGATGGCTACACCTTC.